Presented here are 8 T cell receptor beta chains from one specimen sequenced in a study of cytomegalovirus exposure and HLA in healthy donors. Primers for the PCR totalled 60 Vbeta and 13 Jbeta. Method: immunoSEQ multiplex PCR; TCRdb's copy keeps in-frame clones and lacks some. Of tens of thousands of clones listed, 75% to 85% were seen once; the top ten hold less than 4.5%. The sequencing sample was made of PBMCs. The origin of the receptors is a young woman in good health and CMV-seronegative.

This chain joins TRBV7-3 and TRBJ1-2; TRBD1 matches 9 bases. Germline V CDR1 and CDR2: SGHTA, FQGTGA. CDR3 length: 15 residues. J lost 7 bases, V lost 2 bases, and 8 bases had no gene match. The CDR3 loop reads CASSLGRGQGCGYTF. In DNA form, the CDR3 reads TGTGCCAGCAGCTTAGGTCGAGGACAGGGGTGTGGCTACACCTTC.

This clone showed up just a few times. The rearrangement joins TRBV28 to TRBJ1-4, with D possibly TRBD1 on 5 matching bases. V lost 0 bases and J lost 5, with 22 bases in between. This CDR3 contains 19 residues. Germline lookup yields CDR1 MDHEN and CDR2 SYDVKM. CDR3: CASSLWGGGGKEGNEKLFF. The CDR3 DNA sequence: TGTGCCAGCAGTTTATGGGGGGGTGGTGGGAAAGAAGGGAATGAAAAACTGTTTTTT.

V gene TRBV6-5 combines with J gene TRBJ1-1; 7 positions match TRBD1. This CDR3 spans 15 amino acids. The ends lost 2 bases at V and 4 bases at J; junction bases unmatched: 7. Germline lookup yields CDR1 MNHEY and CDR2 SVGAGI. The CDR3 DNA is TGTGCCAGCAGTTACCCGGCAGGGGGGATCACTGAAGCTTTCTTT. Its protein product is CASSYPAGGITEAFF.

The V call is TRBV5-6, the J call TRBJ2-7; D is possibly TRBD1 (5 bases). Germline values: CDR1 SGHDT, CDR2 YYEEEE. Deletions cut 4 bases from V and 7 bases from J, with 15 bases between. This CDR3 comprises 13 residues. DNA of the CDR3: TGTGCCAGCAGCCCACGTCAGGGTGGGGAGCAGTACTTC. Protein product: CASSPRQGGEQYF.

On this clone: A read error may produce the germline difference seen at one junction end. The chain carries TRBV5-6 and TRBJ1-2; perhaps TRBD1 as D (6 bases). Per germline, CDR1 SGHDT and CDR2 YYEEEE. The CDR3 has 14 amino acids. The CDR3 nucleotides are TGTGCCAGCAGCCCGGGGACACCAAGCTATGGCTACCCCTTC. Amino acids: CASSPGTPSYGYPF.

This chain uses TRBV7-9 with TRBJ1-4; 7 nucleotides align to TRBD1. J gave up 3 bases and V 0 bases, and 4 bases lay outside the gene matches. The CDR3 extends over 16 amino acids. Germline V CDR1 and CDR2: SEHNR, FQNEAQ (reference sequence). CDR3 region: CASSLAVGQPNEKLFF. Written as DNA, the CDR3 is TGTGCCAGCAGCTTAGCGGTGGGACAGCCTAATGAAAAACTGTTTTTT.

The rearrangement links TRBV10-3 to TRBJ2-5; a weak D match, TRBD1 (5 bases). With 6 bases removed from V and 5 bases from J, the gap between germline ends came to 19 bases. The CDR3 totals 15 residues. Germline CDR1 ENHRY, CDR2 SYGVKD. The CDR3 DNA sequence: TGTGCCATCAGGCACTCCGACAGTTTACTCGAGACCCAGTACTTC. It is translated as CAIRHSDSLLETQYF.

Comment on this clone: The germline gene is not matched at one end of the junction; a read error may be the cause. V and J are TRBV19 and TRBJ1-5; 8 bases line up with TRBD1. The germline CDR1 and CDR2 sequences are LNHDA and SQIVND (reference sequence). The CDR3 runs to 17 residues. In DNA, the CDR3 is TGTGCCAGTAGTATAGAGTGGCAGGGGGCAAGCAATCAGCCCCAGAATTTT. This gives the protein CASSIEWQGASNQPQNF.